This T cell receptor beta chain came from a study of blood T cell repertoires in COVID-19. Germline loops: CDR1 LGHNT, CDR2 FRNRAP. The CDR3 is made up of 17 amino acids. Trimming removed 5 bases from V and 7 bases from J; junction bases left unmatched: 11. Clones were read by immunoSEQ multiplex PCR, and TCRdb kept only the in-frame ones, dropping some. The sample has roughly 500,000 clones, roughly nine tenths seen once; the top ten hold more than 7.5%. The receptor was isolated from an older woman who had recovered from COVID-19. The V call is TRBV12-5, the J call TRBJ1-6; the match to TRBD1 covers 10 bases. The sample comprised PBMCs or T cells enriched from blood (not recorded which). The CDR3 nucleotides are TGTGCTAGTGGTCACTACCCACCGGGACAGGGGAATTCACCCCTCCACTTT. Amino acids: CASGHYPPGQGNSPLHF.